This T cell receptor beta chain derives from a study of cytomegalovirus exposure and HLA in healthy donors. The PCR made use of 60 Vbeta and 13 Jbeta primers. The data were produced by immunoSEQ multiplex PCR, yet TCRdb's version contains in-frame clones alone and is incomplete. The sample has roughly 190,000 clones. Nominal health characterized the donors when sampled, though unrecorded immune exposures were likely. Germline loops: CDR1 SQVTM, CDR2 ANQGSEA. The CDR3 runs to 14 residues. V shed 4 bases and J shed 4 bases, with 14 bases lying between them. As for this clone: Its antigen remains unknown.

Points from the study as a whole: For TCR beta chains, V- and J-gene trimming was later linked to a missense DCLRE1C variant.

This TCR was sampled from a man younger than 40 in good health and CMV-seronegative. The sequenced sample consisted of PBMCs. The chain couples TRBV29-1 to TRBJ1-5, with no clear D. The CDR3 coding sequence is TGCAGCGTTGCCGGCGGGGATGGGAATCAGCCCCAGCATTTT. Amino acid sequence: CSVAGGDGNQPQHF.